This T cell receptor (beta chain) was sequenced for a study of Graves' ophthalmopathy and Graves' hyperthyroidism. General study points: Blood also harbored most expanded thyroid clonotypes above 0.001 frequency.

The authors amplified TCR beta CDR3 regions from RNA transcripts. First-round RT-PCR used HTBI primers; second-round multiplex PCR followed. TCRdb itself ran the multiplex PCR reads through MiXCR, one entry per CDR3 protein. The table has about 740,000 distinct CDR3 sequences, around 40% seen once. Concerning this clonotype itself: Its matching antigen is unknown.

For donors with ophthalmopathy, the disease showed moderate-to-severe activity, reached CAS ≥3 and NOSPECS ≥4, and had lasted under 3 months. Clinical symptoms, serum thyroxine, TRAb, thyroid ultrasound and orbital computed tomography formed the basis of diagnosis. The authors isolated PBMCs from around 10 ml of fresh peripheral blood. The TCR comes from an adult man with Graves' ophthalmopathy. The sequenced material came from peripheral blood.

The CDR3 protein is CASSDNPTFF. The DNA of the CDR3 is TGTGCCAGCAGCGATAACCCAACTTTCTTT. The chain is built from TRBV7-3 and TRBJ1-1, with D unclear. V shed 5 bases and J shed 12 bases, with 10 bases lying between them. CDR1 and CDR2 from the germline V gene are SGHTA and FQGTGA. The CDR3 spans 10 residues.